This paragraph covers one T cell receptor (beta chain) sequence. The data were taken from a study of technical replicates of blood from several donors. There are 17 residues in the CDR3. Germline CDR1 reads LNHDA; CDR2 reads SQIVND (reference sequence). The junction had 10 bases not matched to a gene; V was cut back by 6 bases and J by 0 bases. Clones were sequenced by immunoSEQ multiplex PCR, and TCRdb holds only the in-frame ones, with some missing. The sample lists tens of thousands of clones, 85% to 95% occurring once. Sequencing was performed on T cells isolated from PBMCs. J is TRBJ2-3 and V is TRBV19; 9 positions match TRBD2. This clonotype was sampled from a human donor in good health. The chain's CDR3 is CASSLAGWASSTDTQYF. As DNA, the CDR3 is TGTGCCAGTAGCCTAGCGGGATGGGCGAGTAGCACAGATACGCAGTATTTT. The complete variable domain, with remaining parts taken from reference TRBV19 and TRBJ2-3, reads DGGITQSPKYLFRKEGQNVTLSCEQNLNHDAMYWYRQDPGQGLRLIYYSQIVNDFQKGDIAEGYSVSREKKESFPLTVTSAQKNPTAFYLCASSLAGWASSTDTQYFGPGTRLTVL.